The clone carrying this TCR beta chain came up a few times. Its matching antigen is unknown. This sample stems from a study of cytomegalovirus exposure and HLA in healthy donors. Study-wide findings and caveats: Later examination showed HLA-associated TCR beta chains had greater clonal expansion than equally common others. According to an earlier analysis, most TCR beta V segments yielded productive rearrangements about 90% or about 30% of the time.

The PCR was carried out with 60 Vbeta primers and 13 Jbeta primers. The assay was immunoSEQ multiplex PCR, and TCRdb's table has in-frame clones only and misses some. The sample carries more than 150,000 clones, roughly 80% recorded once. Trimming pared 1 base from V and 1 base from J, leaving 14 bases between. Germline CDR1 is LGHNA and CDR2 is YSLEER. The CDR3 is made up of 18 amino acids. The sample was PBMCs. This chain uses TRBV4-3 with TRBJ2-6, with a possible D match to TRBD1 (5 bases). This receptor was identified in a man aged 40-55 years in good health and CMV-seropositive. CDR3: CASSQGGQSLSGANVLTF. The CDR3, as DNA: TGCGCCAGCAGCCAAGGGGGCCAGAGCCTTTCTGGGGCCAACGTCCTGACTTTC.